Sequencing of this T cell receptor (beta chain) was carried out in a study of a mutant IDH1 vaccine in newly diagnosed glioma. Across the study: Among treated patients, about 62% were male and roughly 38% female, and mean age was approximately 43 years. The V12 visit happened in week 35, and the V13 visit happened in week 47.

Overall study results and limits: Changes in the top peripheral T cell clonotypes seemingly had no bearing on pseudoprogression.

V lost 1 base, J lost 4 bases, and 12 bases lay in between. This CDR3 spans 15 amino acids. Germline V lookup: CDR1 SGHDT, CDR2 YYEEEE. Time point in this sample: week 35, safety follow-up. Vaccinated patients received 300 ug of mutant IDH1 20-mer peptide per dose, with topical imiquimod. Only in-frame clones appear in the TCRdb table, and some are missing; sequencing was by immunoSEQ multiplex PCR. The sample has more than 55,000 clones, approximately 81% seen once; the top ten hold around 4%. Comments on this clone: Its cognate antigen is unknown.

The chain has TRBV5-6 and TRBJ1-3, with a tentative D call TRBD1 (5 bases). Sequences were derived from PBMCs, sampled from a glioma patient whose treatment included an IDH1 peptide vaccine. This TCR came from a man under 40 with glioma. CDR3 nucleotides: TGTGCCAGCAGCTTGAAGGGACCAAGAGGAAACACCATATATTTT. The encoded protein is CASSLKGPRGNTIYF.